This T cell receptor (beta chain) was documented in a study of blood T cell repertoires in COVID-19. Study information: Spain, Italy and the United States supplied samples that represented acute and convalescent COVID-19. Nucleic acid was either cDNA or gDNA, and it came from T cells, B-cell-depleted T cells, or PBMCs.

Participants, about 18 to 89 years old, spanned around 26 US areas. Participants' reported clinical history set cohort assignment. The table came from immunoSEQ multiplex PCR; TCRdb's copy has only in-frame clones and leaves some out. The sample shows approximately 330,000 clones, around nine tenths of them seen only once. The length of the CDR3 is 13 residues. Trimming took 7 bases from V and 7 from J, leaving 16 bases between them. Germline CDR1 reads SNHLY; CDR2 reads FYNNEI. The V gene is TRBV2, the J gene TRBJ1-2; D is possibly TRBD1 (5 bases). The material sequenced was PBMCs or T cells enriched from blood (not recorded which). The source of this sequence is a woman aged 25-40 years who had recovered from COVID-19. CDR3 loop: CASKPGGGGGYTF. CDR3 DNA: TGTGCCAGCAAACCTGGGGGGGGTGGTGGCTACACCTTC.